This T cell receptor beta chain was identified in a study of blood T cell repertoires in COVID-19. The data were produced by immunoSEQ multiplex PCR, yet TCRdb's version contains in-frame clones alone and is incomplete. Of about 410,000 clones in the sample, over 75% are singletons; the top ten hold about 1.6%. The CDR3 spans 13 residues. In germline, CDR1 is SQVTM, CDR2 ANQGSEA. V was clipped by 4 bases and J by 10 bases; unmatched bases: 11. This TCR came from a woman in her 40s with COVID-19, enrolled during active disease. Input material: peripheral blood. This rearrangement joins TRBV29-1 to TRBJ1-2, with 8 bases lining up with TRBD1. CDR3 loop: CSVAGQGANIYTF. CDR3 bases: TGCAGCGTTGCCGGCCAGGGGGCTAATATCTACACCTTC.